The sequence of this T cell receptor (beta chain) was determined in a study of somatic mutations in cytotoxic T cells in rheumatoid arthritis. Findings and caveats of the study: Neither rheumatoid arthritis patients nor age-matched healthy controls had significantly different CD8+ T-cell clonality from the other group. Some patients, 8 of 65, had a largest CD8+ clone that exceeded 20% of CD8+ cells.

Positive magnetic bead selection separated CD4+ and CD8+ cells, and flow cytometry confirmed purity. CDR3 length: 16 amino acids. The germline gives CDR1 SGHRS, CDR2 YFSETQ. V shed 3 bases and J 2 bases; nucleotides not matched to a gene: 4. As concerns this clone: The antigen is not known.

Profiled with immunoSEQ multiplex PCR; TCRdb holds only in-frame clones, not every one. The data show roughly 14,000 clones, 85% to 95% seen once. The V gene is TRBV5-1, the J gene TRBJ2-5, with 13 bases matching TRBD2. The sample taken for sequencing was CD4+ T cells sorted from blood. The receptor was derived from an older man with rheumatoid arthritis. The CDR3, as DNA: TGCGCCAGCAGCTGGGGGACTAGCGGGGCACAAGAGACCCAGTACTTC. Translating gives CASSWGTSGAQETQYF.